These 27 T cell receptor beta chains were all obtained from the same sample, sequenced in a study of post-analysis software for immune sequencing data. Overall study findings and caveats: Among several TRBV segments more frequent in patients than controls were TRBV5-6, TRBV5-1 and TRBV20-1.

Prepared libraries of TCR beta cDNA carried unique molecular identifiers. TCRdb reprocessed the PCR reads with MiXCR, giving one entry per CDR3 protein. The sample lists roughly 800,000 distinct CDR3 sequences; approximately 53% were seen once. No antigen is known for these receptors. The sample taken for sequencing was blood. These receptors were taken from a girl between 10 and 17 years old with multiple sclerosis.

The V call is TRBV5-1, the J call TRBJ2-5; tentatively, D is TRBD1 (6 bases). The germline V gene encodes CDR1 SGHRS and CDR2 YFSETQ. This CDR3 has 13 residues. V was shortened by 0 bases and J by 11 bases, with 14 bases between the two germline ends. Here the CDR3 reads CASSLGQGNVQYF. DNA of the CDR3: TGCGCCAGCAGCTTGGGGCAGGGGAACGTGCAGTACTTC.

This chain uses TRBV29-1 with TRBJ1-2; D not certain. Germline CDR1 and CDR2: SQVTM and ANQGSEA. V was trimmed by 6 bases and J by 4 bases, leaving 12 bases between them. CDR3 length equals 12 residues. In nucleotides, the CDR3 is TGCAGCGTGCCCGGTTGGGGCTATGGCTACACCTTC. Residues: CSVPGWGYGYTF.

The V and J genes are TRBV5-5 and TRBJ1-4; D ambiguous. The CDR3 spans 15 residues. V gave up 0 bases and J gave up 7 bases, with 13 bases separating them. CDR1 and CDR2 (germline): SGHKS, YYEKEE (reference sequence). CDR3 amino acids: CASSLATATSEKLFF. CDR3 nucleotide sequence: TGTGCCAGCAGCTTGGCCACAGCCACCTCTGAAAAACTGTTTTTT.

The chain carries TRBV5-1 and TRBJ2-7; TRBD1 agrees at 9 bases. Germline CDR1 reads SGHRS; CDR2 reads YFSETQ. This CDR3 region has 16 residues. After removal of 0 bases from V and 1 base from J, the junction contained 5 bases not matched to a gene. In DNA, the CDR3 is TGCGCCAGCAGCTTGGCCTGGGACAGGGTGTCCTACGAGCAGTACTTC. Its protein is CASSLAWDRVSYEQYF.

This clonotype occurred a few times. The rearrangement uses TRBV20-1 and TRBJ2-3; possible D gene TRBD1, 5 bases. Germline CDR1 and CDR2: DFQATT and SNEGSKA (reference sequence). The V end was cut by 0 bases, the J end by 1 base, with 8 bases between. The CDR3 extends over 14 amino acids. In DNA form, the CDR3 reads TGCAGTGCTAGAGATGCCAGGGGCACAGATACGCAGTATTTT. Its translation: CSARDARGTDTQYF.

The CDR3 nucleotides read TGTGCCAGCAGTGAATGGACTGAAGCTTTCTTT. Translating it yields CASSEWTEAFF. The V call is TRBV6-1, the J call TRBJ1-1; the D is unclear. V lost 2 bases and J 5 bases, leaving 3 bases between the germline ends. CDR3 length: 11 residues. Germline loops: CDR1 MNHNS, CDR2 SASEGT.

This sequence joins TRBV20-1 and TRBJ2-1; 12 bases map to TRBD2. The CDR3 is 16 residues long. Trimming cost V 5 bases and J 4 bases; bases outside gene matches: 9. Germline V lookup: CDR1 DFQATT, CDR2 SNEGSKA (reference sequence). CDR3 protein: CSAPRLAGVNYNEQFF. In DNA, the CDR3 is TGCAGTGCTCCGAGACTAGCGGGAGTCAATTACAATGAGCAGTTCTTC.

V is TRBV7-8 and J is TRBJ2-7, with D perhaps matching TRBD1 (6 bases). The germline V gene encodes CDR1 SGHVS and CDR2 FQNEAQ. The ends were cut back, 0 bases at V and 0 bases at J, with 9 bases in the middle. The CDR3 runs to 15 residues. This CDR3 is CASSLADRSSYEQYF. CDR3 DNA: TGTGCCAGCAGCTTAGCTGACAGGAGCTCCTACGAGCAGTACTTC.

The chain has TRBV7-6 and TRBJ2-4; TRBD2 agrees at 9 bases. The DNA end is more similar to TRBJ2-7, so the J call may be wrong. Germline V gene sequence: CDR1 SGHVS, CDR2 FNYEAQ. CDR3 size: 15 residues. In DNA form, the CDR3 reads TGTGCCAGCAGCTTAGCGCGGGGGGGCTTGTACGAGCAGTACTTC. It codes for CASSLARGGLYEQYF.

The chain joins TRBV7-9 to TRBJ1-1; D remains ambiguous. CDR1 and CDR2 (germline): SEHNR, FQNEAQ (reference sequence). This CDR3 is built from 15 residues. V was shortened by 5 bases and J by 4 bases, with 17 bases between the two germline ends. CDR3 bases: TGTGCCAGCAGCCAAACGTTGCAGCCAGGCACTGAAGCTTTCTTT. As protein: CASSQTLQPGTEAFF.

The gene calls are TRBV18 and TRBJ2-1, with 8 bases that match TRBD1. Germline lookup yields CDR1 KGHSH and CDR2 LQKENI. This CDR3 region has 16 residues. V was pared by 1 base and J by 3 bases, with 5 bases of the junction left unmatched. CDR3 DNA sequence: TGTGCCAGCTCACCACTCGACAGGGGATACTACAATGAGCAGTTCTTC. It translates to CASSPLDRGYYNEQFF.

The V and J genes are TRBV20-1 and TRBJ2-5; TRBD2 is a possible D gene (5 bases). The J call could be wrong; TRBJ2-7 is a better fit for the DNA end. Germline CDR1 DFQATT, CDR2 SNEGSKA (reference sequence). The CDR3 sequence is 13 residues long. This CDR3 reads CSAAKAASYEQYF. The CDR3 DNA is TGCAGTGCCGCCAAAGCGGCTTCCTACGAGCAGTACTTC.

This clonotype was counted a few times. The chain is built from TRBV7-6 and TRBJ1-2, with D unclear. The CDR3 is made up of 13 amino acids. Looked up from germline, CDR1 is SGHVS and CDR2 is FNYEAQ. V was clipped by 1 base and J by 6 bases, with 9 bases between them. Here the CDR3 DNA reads TGTGCCAGCAGCTTAGTTGGGAGCGATGGCTACACCTTC. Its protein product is CASSLVGSDGYTF.

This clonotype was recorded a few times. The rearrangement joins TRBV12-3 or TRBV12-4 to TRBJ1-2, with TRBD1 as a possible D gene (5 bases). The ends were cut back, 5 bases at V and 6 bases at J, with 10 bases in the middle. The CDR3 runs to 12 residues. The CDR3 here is CASSHLRDGYTF. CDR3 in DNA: TGTGCCAGCAGTCACCTCAGGGATGGCTACACCTTC.

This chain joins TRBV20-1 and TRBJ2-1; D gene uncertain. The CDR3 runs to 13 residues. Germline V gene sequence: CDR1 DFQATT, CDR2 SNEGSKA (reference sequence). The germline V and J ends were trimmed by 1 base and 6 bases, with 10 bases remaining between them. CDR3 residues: CSARVQQFNEQFF. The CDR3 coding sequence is TGCAGTGCTAGAGTTCAACAGTTCAATGAGCAGTTCTTC.

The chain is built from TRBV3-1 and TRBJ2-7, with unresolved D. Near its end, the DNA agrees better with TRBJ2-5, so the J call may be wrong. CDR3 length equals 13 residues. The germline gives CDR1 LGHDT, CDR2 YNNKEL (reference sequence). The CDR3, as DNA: TGTGCCAGCAGCCAAGGGCCCGTAGAGACCCAGTACTTC. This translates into CASSQGPVETQYF.

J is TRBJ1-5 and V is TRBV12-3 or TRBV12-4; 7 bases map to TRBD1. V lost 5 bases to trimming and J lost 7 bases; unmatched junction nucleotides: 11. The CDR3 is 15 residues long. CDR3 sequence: CASSLQGRGGQPQHF. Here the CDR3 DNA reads TGTGCCAGCAGTCTACAGGGGAGGGGGGGACAGCCCCAGCATTTT.

CDR3 loop: CSARVDWGSYNEQFF. In DNA, the CDR3 is TGCAGTGCTAGAGTAGACTGGGGATCCTACAATGAGCAGTTCTTC. This rearrangement joins TRBV20-1 to TRBJ2-1; D is unresolved. Germline V gene lookup returns CDR1 DFQATT and CDR2 SNEGSKA (reference sequence). Deletions cut 1 base from V and 1 base from J, with 11 bases between. The CDR3 is 15 residues long.

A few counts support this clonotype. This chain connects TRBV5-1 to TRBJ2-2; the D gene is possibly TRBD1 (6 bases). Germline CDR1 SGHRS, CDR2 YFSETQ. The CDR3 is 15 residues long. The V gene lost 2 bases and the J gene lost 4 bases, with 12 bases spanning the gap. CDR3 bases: TGCGCCAGCAGCTTTGGACAGACGAGCACCGGGGAGCTGTTTTTT. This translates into CASSFGQTSTGELFF.

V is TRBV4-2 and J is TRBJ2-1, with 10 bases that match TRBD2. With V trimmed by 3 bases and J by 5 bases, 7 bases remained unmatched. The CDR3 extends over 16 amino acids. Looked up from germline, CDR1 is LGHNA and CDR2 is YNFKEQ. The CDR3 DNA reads TGTGCCAGCAGCCACGAGATAGCGGGGGGCCACAATGAGCAGTTCTTC. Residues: CASSHEIAGGHNEQFF.

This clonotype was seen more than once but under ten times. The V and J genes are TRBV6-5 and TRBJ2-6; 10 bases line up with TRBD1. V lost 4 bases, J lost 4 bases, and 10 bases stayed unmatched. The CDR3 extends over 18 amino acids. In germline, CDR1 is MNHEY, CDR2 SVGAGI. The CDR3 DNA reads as TGTGCCAGCAGTTTCCCGGGACAGGGGACGACCGGGGCCAACGTCCTGACTTTC. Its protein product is CASSFPGQGTTGANVLTF.

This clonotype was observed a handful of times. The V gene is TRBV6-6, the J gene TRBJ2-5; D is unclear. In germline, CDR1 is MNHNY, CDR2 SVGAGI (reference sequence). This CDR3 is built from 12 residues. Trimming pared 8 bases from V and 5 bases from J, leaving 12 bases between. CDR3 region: CASRISLETQYF. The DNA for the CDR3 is TGTGCCAGCCGGATCTCGCTTGAGACCCAGTACTTC.

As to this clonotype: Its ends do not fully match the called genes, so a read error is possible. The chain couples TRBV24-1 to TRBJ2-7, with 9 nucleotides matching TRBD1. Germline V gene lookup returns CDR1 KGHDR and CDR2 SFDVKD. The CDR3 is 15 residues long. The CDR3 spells CATSSGTGNSCEQYF. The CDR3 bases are TGTGCCACCAGCTCCGGGACAGGGAACTCCTGCGAGCAGTACTTC.

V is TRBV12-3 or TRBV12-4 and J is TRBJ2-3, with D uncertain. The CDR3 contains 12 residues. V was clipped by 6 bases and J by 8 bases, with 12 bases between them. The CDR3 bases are TGTGCCAGCAGGACCGACTCATCTACGCAGTATTTT. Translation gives CASRTDSSTQYF.

CDR3 nucleotide sequence: TGCAGTGCTAAGGGGGGTTCGGCCTCCTACGAGCAGTACTTC. It yields the protein CSAKGGSASYEQYF. This sequence joins TRBV20-1 and TRBJ2-7; D may be TRBD1 or TRBD2 (6 bases each). Trimming took 4 bases from V and 0 from J, leaving 13 bases between them. CDR3 length: 14 residues. Per the germline V gene, CDR1 is DFQATT and CDR2 is SNEGSKA (reference sequence).

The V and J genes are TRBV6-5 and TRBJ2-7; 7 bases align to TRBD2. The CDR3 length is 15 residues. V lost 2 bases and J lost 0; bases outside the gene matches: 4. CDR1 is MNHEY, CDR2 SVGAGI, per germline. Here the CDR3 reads CASSYVGGSSYEQYF. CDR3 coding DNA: TGTGCCAGCAGTTACGTTGGCGGGAGCTCCTACGAGCAGTACTTC.

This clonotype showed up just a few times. The CDR3 DNA sequence: TGCGCCAGCAGCGGTGGGGACACCTTTATCTACGAGCAGTACTTC. Translated: CASSGGDTFIYEQYF. The rearrangement links TRBV5-1 to TRBJ2-7, with D possibly matching TRBD1 (6 bases). The V end lost 4 bases, the J end lost 3 bases, and 17 bases lay between the germline ends. The CDR3 sequence is 15 residues long. Germline CDR1 SGHRS, CDR2 YFSETQ.